What follows are 25 T cell receptor beta chains derived from one specimen sequenced in a study of T-cell reconstitution after alpha-beta-depleted transplantation in children. Preparation of the TCRbeta library used unique molecular identifiers. TCRdb redid the calling of the PCR reads with MiXCR, one entry per CDR3 protein. This sample carries 200,000 to 250,000 distinct CDR3 sequences, 20% to 30% of them seen once, and the ten largest clones take around 4.8%. The sample in question was PBMCs, mostly from graft donor cells, obtained 360 days after TCRalphabeta/CD19-depleted stem cell transplant. These receptors originate from a female patient aged 2-9 years who had a stem cell transplant for congenital amegakaryocytic thrombocytopenia, so the T cells may come from the graft donor.

This clonotype was seen more than once but under ten times. J is TRBJ2-2 and V is TRBV10-3; 11 bases are a match to TRBD2. V gave up 6 bases and J gave up 3 bases; unmatched junction bases: 9. Per germline, CDR1 ENHRY and CDR2 SYGVKD. The length of the CDR3 is 17 residues. DNA of the CDR3: TGTGCCATCAGGAAGACTAGCGGGAAAGGTGACACCGGGGAGCTGTTTTTT. Amino acid sequence: CAIRKTSGKGDTGELFF.

This chain connects TRBV6-2 or TRBV6-3 to TRBJ2-1; 10 bases align to TRBD2. Per germline, CDR1 MNHEY and CDR2 SVGEGT. The CDR3 length is 15 residues. Unmatched junction bases numbered 8, after V lost 6 bases and J lost 6 bases. The CDR3 reads CASSYSGRDGNEQFF. The CDR3 region has the DNA TGTGCCAGCAGCTACAGCGGGAGGGACGGCAATGAGCAGTTCTTC.

This chain uses TRBV4-1 with TRBJ2-4; 9 bases are shared with TRBD1. J was trimmed by 4 bases and V by 4 bases; bases with no gene match: 5. This CDR3 is 15 amino acids long. In germline, CDR1 is MGHRA, CDR2 YSYEKL. The CDR3 nucleotides read TGCGCCAGCAGCCTACTGGGACAGGGTAAAAACATTCAGTACTTC. Translated: CASSLLGQGKNIQYF.

J is TRBJ1-1 and V is TRBV18; no clear D. The V gene lost 1 base and the J gene lost 1 base, with 4 bases spanning the gap. CDR3 size: 13 residues. Germline V gives CDR1 KGHSH, CDR2 LQKENI. The CDR3 here is CASSPQGNTEAFF. In DNA, the CDR3 is TGTGCCAGCTCACCACAGGGGAACACTGAAGCTTTCTTT. The whole variable domain, filled in from reference TRBV18 and TRBJ1-1, reads NAGVMQNPRHLVRRRGQEARLRCSPMKGHSHVYWYRQLPEEGLKFMVYLQKENIIDESGMPKERFSAEFPKEGPSILRIQQVVRGDSAAYFCASSPQGNTEAFFGQGTRLTVV.

This rearrangement joins TRBV20-1 to TRBJ2-7; 9 bases fit TRBD2. The trim removed 3 bases at V and 5 bases at J, leaving 8 bases unmatched. The CDR3 is made up of 14 amino acids. Germline V gives CDR1 DFQATT, CDR2 SNEGSKA (reference sequence). CDR3: CSASSAGGPNEQYF. CDR3 DNA sequence: TGCAGTGCTAGCTCGGCGGGGGGGCCCAACGAGCAGTACTTC.

In this sample, this clonotype turned up a few times. The chain uses TRBV7-6 and TRBJ2-7; D gene unclear. Trimming cost V 2 bases and J 0 bases, with 20 bases left between them. CDR1 SGHVS and CDR2 FNYEAQ come from the germline V gene. CDR3 size: 18 residues. For the CDR3, the DNA is TGTGCCAGCAGCTTATCCCCAGGTCTTGGGGTGAGCTCCTACGAGCAGTACTTC. Protein sequence: CASSLSPGLGVSSYEQYF.

This clonotype turned up a few times. The chain links TRBV4-1 to TRBJ1-2; D is ambiguous. Germline V lookup: CDR1 MGHRA, CDR2 YSYEKL. CDR3 size: 13 residues. V was trimmed by 5 bases and J by 2 bases, leaving 9 bases between them. The CDR3 DNA reads as TGCGCCAGCAGCGCAGACACCAACTATGGCTACACCTTC. It translates to CASSADTNYGYTF.

The chain carries TRBV7-2 and TRBJ2-7; unclear D gene. Germline V gives CDR1 SGHTA, CDR2 FQGNSA. Trimming removed 5 bases at V and 3 bases at J, with 11 bases between. The CDR3 length is 13 residues. CDR3 protein: CASSRRPRYEQYF. The CDR3 nucleotides are TGTGCCAGCAGCCGAAGACCGCGCTACGAGCAGTACTTC.

This clonotype was picked up many times. V and J are TRBV7-2 and TRBJ2-1; D not certain. This CDR3 comprises 12 residues. CDR1 and CDR2 from the germline V gene are SGHTA and FQGNSA. Trimming pared 3 bases from V and 4 bases from J, leaving 4 bases between. CDR3 in amino acids: CASSFSYNEQFF. The CDR3 nucleotides are TGTGCCAGCAGCTTTAGTTACAATGAGCAGTTCTTC.

This clonotype turned up a few times. CDR3 bases: TGCAGTGCTAGAAGGGAGTACGAGCAGTACTTC. Protein: CSARREYEQYF. The chain employs TRBV20-1 and TRBJ2-7; perhaps TRBD2 as D (5 bases). V lost 2 bases and J lost 4, with 6 bases in between. The CDR3 extends over 11 amino acids. Germline V gives CDR1 DFQATT, CDR2 SNEGSKA (reference sequence).

In its sample, this clonotype was seen many times. This chain joins TRBV7-2 and TRBJ2-7; weak D call: TRBD2 (5 bases). V lost 2 bases and J lost 6, with 11 bases in between. Germline-derived CDR1 and CDR2 are SGHTA and FQGNSA. CDR3 size: 13 residues. CDR3 in amino acids: CASSLTAVSEQYF. CDR3 sequence (DNA): TGTGCCAGCAGCTTAACAGCGGTTAGCGAGCAGTACTTC.

V and J are TRBV12-3 or TRBV12-4 and TRBJ2-7; D uncertain. The V end was cut by 6 bases, the J end by 4 bases, with 10 bases between. The CDR3 spans 12 residues. The CDR3 DNA sequence: TGTGCCAGCAGGGGAACAAGGTACGAGCAGTACTTC. Protein: CASRGTRYEQYF.

In this sample, this clonotype turned up a few times. The chain is built from TRBV12-3 or TRBV12-4 and TRBJ2-7, with 8 bases aligning to TRBD2. CDR3 size: 15 residues. Unmatched junction bases numbered 8, after V lost 7 bases and J lost 0 bases. DNA of the CDR3: TGTGCCAGCACCTGGAGCGGGAGTGGCTCCTACGAGCAGTACTTC. It yields the protein CASTWSGSGSYEQYF.

The V and J genes are TRBV28 and TRBJ2-3; TRBD2 might be the D (6 bases). CDR3 size: 17 residues. The V and J ends lost 5 bases and 0 bases respectively, with 18 bases between them. Germline loops: CDR1 MDHEN, CDR2 SYDVKM. The CDR3 coding sequence is TGTGCCAGCAGTGACATCGGAGCAGGGACTAGCACAGATACGCAGTATTTT. It yields the protein CASSDIGAGTSTDTQYF.

This clonotype occurred a few times. The chain carries TRBV4-3 and TRBJ1-2; a possible D gene is TRBD1 (5 bases). This CDR3 spans 14 amino acids. The germline V gene encodes CDR1 LGHNA and CDR2 YSLEER. V lost 0 bases to trimming and J lost 6 bases, with 11 bases between them. This CDR3 is CASSQDLSGDGYTF. DNA of the CDR3: TGCGCCAGCAGCCAAGACCTTTCGGGGGATGGCTACACCTTC.

The chain employs TRBV7-2 and TRBJ2-7, with 7 bases identical to TRBD1. The CDR3 sequence is 15 residues long. Germline-derived CDR1 and CDR2 are SGHTA and FQGNSA. After removal of 5 bases from V and 2 bases from J, the junction contained 9 bases not matched to a gene. In DNA, the CDR3 is TGTGCCAGCAGCGGGACAGATTCCCTAACCTACGAGCAGTACTTC. The encoded protein is CASSGTDSLTYEQYF. The full variable domain, rest sourced from reference TRBV7-2 and TRBJ2-7, is GAGVSQSPSNKVTEKGKDVELRCDPISGHTALYWYRQSLGQGLEFLIYFQGNSAPDKSGLPSDRFSAERTGGSVSTLTIQRTQQEDSAVYLCASSGTDSLTYEQYFGPGTRLTVT.

At least ten counts were recorded for this clonotype. The V call is TRBV12-3 or TRBV12-4, the J call TRBJ2-6; D remains ambiguous. The CDR3 has 16 amino acids. Trimming took 10 bases from V and 0 from J, leaving 16 bases between them. The CDR3 bases are TGTGCCATCGGAGACCAAGGCCGCTCTGGGGCCAACGTCCTGACTTTC. Translation gives CAIGDQGRSGANVLTF.

The J gene is TRBJ2-7, the V gene TRBV9; weak D call: TRBD2 (6 bases). V lost 2 bases, J lost 0 bases, and 12 bases lay in between. CDR1 is SGDLS, CDR2 YYNGEE, per germline. This CDR3 spans 15 amino acids. CDR3 DNA: TGTGCCAGCAGCGTGGGGACTCCTTACTCCTACGAGCAGTACTTC. Translating gives CASSVGTPYSYEQYF.

The chain uses TRBV4-1 and TRBJ1-2, with 8 nucleotides matching TRBD1. Germline CDR1 is MGHRA and CDR2 is YSYEKL. This CDR3 is 14 amino acids long. J was trimmed by 8 bases and V by 4 bases; bases with no gene match: 9. The CDR3 sequence is CASSRRQGFDGYTF. The CDR3, as DNA: TGCGCCAGCAGCCGGAGACAGGGGTTCGACGGCTACACCTTC.

The CDR3 sequence is CSARLLGQGGGYGYTF. DNA for the CDR3: TGCAGTGCTAGACTCCTCGGACAGGGTGGAGGCTATGGCTACACCTTC. V usage is TRBV20-1 and J usage is TRBJ1-2; 8 nucleotides match TRBD1. The germline V gene has CDR1 DFQATT and CDR2 SNEGSKA (reference sequence). There are 16 residues in the CDR3. Germline trimming cut 2 bases from V and 4 bases from J; bases unmatched to any gene: 12.

V and J are TRBV13 and TRBJ2-5, with unresolved D. Germline V gene sequence: CDR1 PRHDT, CDR2 FYEKMQ (reference sequence). The CDR3 is made up of 14 amino acids. V was clipped by 5 bases and J by 6 bases, with 16 bases between them. CDR3 sequence (DNA): TGTGCCAGCAGCACCCTAATGGCGCAACAGACCCAGTACTTC. Protein product: CASSTLMAQQTQYF.

This clonotype showed up many times. The chain uses TRBV3-1 and TRBJ1-1; D may be TRBD1 (5 bases). Germline V gene data show CDR1 as LGHDT and CDR2 as YNNKEL (reference sequence). CDR3 length: 14 amino acids. V shed 2 bases and J shed 2 bases, with 9 bases lying between them. The chain's CDR3 is CASSQTGRNTEAFF. Here the CDR3 DNA reads TGTGCCAGCAGCCAAACAGGAAGAAACACTGAAGCTTTCTTT.

This clonotype was observed a handful of times. J is TRBJ2-5 and V is TRBV4-3; TRBD2 matches 13 bases. Germline assignment: CDR1 LGHNA and CDR2 YSLEER. The trim removed 1 base at V and 2 bases at J, leaving 1 base unmatched. There are 16 residues in the CDR3. The CDR3 coding sequence is TGCGCCAGCAGCCAAGTGGGACTAGCGGGACAAGAGACCCAGTACTTC. Its protein product is CASSQVGLAGQETQYF.

The chain employs TRBV18 and TRBJ2-3; D gene uncertain. This CDR3 spans 14 amino acids. Trimming removed 4 bases at V and 1 base at J, with 9 bases between. Germline values: CDR1 KGHSH, CDR2 LQKENI. CDR3 in amino acids: CASSLLDRTDTQYF. In DNA form, the CDR3 reads TGTGCCAGCTCACTACTGGATCGCACAGATACGCAGTATTTT.

This clonotype appeared a few times. This chain uses TRBV7-8 with TRBJ1-5; D unclear. Between the trimmed V and J ends, which lost 4 bases and 6 bases, there was a span of 10 bases. This CDR3 is 13 amino acids long. Per germline, CDR1 SGHVS and CDR2 FQNEAQ. This CDR3 is CASSWSVGQPQHF. The CDR3 DNA sequence: TGTGCCAGCAGCTGGTCTGTGGGTCAGCCCCAGCATTTT.